The 18 T cell receptor beta chains reported below all come from one sample, sequenced in a study of low-dose radiotherapy and immunotherapy resistance in tumors (dated by TCRdb to the early 2020s). First-strand cDNA was synthesized using Superscript III and a set of TRAV- and TRBV-specific primers, so that both TCRalpha and TCRbeta chains were covered. TCRs were amplified for 20 PCR cycles with Phusion, using a constant-region primer paired with the adapter attached to the V primers. The public reads were reprocessed in TCRdb via fastp at Q25 and MiXCR, keeping in-frame beta chains. Rows are combined by CDR3 protein, so each entry shows the most common genes and DNA. In all, the sample holds 13,000 to 15,000 distinct CDR3 sequences, and roughly 70% of those were seen once. Roughly 5% of the sample is taken by the ten largest. These TCRs come from a human donor with advanced metastatic prostate, ovarian, gallbladder or colorectal cancer (not recorded which). This table probably holds off-target reads from a library built for another chain.

V usage is TRBV3-1 and J usage is TRBJ2-2; D is possibly TRBD1 (6 bases). Germline V lookup: CDR1 LGHDT, CDR2 YNNKEL (reference sequence). This CDR3 spans 15 amino acids. V was trimmed by 3 bases and J by 6 bases, leaving 14 bases between them. The CDR3, as DNA: TGTGCCAGCAGCCAGCACAGGGACGGCGCCGGGGAGCTGTTTTTT. Translating it yields CASSQHRDGAGELFF.

The chain is built from TRBV5-6 and TRBJ2-1; 10 positions agree with TRBD2. This CDR3 is built from 16 residues. V was clipped by 3 bases and J by 10 bases; unmatched bases: 13. Germline lookup yields CDR1 SGHDT and CDR2 YYEEEE. The CDR3 region is CASSSLTSGHFGEQFF. CDR3 nucleotides: TGTGCCAGCAGCTCCTTGACTAGCGGGCACTTTGGAGAGCAGTTCTTC.

The rearrangement joins TRBV7-2 to TRBJ2-5; D call uncertain. The V gene lost 5 bases and the J gene lost 5 bases, with 15 bases spanning the gap. In germline, CDR1 is SGHTA, CDR2 FQGNSA. The CDR3 runs to 14 residues. CDR3 nucleotides: TGTGCCAGCAGCCCCCAATCCGGGTCGGAGACCCAGTACTTC. Protein: CASSPQSGSETQYF. Looking up the rest from reference TRBV7-2 and TRBJ2-5 gives the full variable domain: GAGVSQSPSNKVTEKGKDVELRCDPISGHTALYWYRQSLGQGLEFLIYFQGNSAPDKSGLPSDRFSAERTGGSVSTLTIQRTQQEDSAVYLCASSPQSGSETQYFGPGTRLLVL.

The chain links TRBV7-8 to TRBJ1-4, with TRBD1 identical over 9 bases. This CDR3 contains 15 residues. V dropped 1 base and J dropped 6; count of bases not matched to a gene: 3. Germline loops: CDR1 SGHVS, CDR2 FQNEAQ. CDR3 loop: CASSLGDRDDEKLFF. The CDR3 region has the DNA TGTGCCAGCAGCTTAGGGGACAGGGATGATGAAAAACTGTTTTTT. The variable domain in full, with the rest retrieved from reference TRBV7-8 and TRBJ1-4, is GAGVSQSPRYKVAKRGQDVALRCDPISGHVSLFWYQQALGQGPEFLTYFQNEAQLDKSGLPSDRFFAERPEGSVSTLKIQRTQQEDSAVYLCASSLGDRDDEKLFFGSGTQLSVL.

The chain couples TRBV14 to TRBJ1-1; D ambiguous. The CDR3 covers 14 residues. Between the trimmed V and J ends, which lost 5 bases and 0 bases, there was a span of 10 bases. Per germline, CDR1 SGHDN and CDR2 FVKESK. The CDR3 sequence is CASSGTVLNTEAFF. The CDR3 DNA reads TGTGCCAGCAGCGGCACAGTCTTGAACACTGAAGCTTTCTTT.

The chain carries TRBV7-9 and TRBJ1-2; no clear D gene. Trimming took off 5 bases at V and 8 bases at J, with 18 bases between the two ends. From germline, CDR1 is SEHNR and CDR2 FQNEAQ (reference sequence). The length of the CDR3 is 14 residues. CDR3 nucleotides: TGTGCCAGCAGCACCCCCTGGGAGGATCGGGGCTACACCTTC. This sequence encodes CASSTPWEDRGYTF.

The gene calls are TRBV2 and TRBJ2-7; D uncertain. CDR3 length: 13 residues. In germline, CDR1 is SNHLY, CDR2 FYNNEI. V was shortened by 3 bases and J by 3 bases, with 9 bases between the two germline ends. Written as DNA, the CDR3 is TGTGCCAGCAGTGATAGGTTACACTACGAGCAGTACTTC. Amino acid sequence: CASSDRLHYEQYF.

This clonotype appeared once. This rearrangement joins TRBV6-6 to TRBJ1-5; 7 bases agree with TRBD1. Trimming took 0 bases from V and 1 from J; bases not matched to a gene: 3. Germline loops: CDR1 MNHNY, CDR2 SVGAGI (reference sequence). The CDR3 is 16 residues long. CDR3: CASSYSPGGSNQPQHF. CDR3 nucleotide sequence: TGTGCCAGCAGTTACTCTCCAGGGGGGAGCAATCAGCCCCAGCATTTT.

The chain joins TRBV11-2 to TRBJ2-3, with 8 nucleotides matching TRBD2. Germline trimming cut 3 bases from V and 2 bases from J; bases unmatched to any gene: 7. CDR3 length: 16 residues. Germline CDR1 SGHAT, CDR2 FQNNGV. This CDR3 reads CASSLDLGGDTDTQYF. The CDR3 nucleotides are TGTGCCAGCAGCTTGGACCTCGGGGGGGACACAGATACGCAGTATTTT.

The rearrangement links TRBV6-1 to TRBJ2-7; a possible D gene is TRBD2 (5 bases). This CDR3 contains 13 residues. Between the trimmed V and J ends, which lost 10 bases and 0 bases, there was a span of 13 bases. CDR1 MNHNS and CDR2 SASEGT come from the germline V gene. CDR3 residues: CATLEGSSYEQYF. The CDR3 coding sequence is TGTGCCACCCTAGAGGGCAGCTCCTACGAGCAGTACTTC.

This chain connects TRBV5-6 to TRBJ1-1, with D possibly TRBD1 on 5 matching bases. The V gene's germline CDR1 is SGHDT and CDR2 YYEEEE. The CDR3 sequence is 13 residues long. V lost 6 bases, J lost 4 bases, and 13 bases lay in between. The CDR3 sequence: CASNLGVGTEAFF. The DNA of the CDR3 is TGTGCCAGCAACTTAGGGGTAGGCACTGAAGCTTTCTTT.

The CDR3 DNA follows: TGTGCCAGCAGCCGCTACAGGACAGGGACCCTTTTGGGCACAGATACGCAGTATTTT. Encoded protein: CASSRYRTGTLLGTDTQYF. This chain joins TRBV7-2 and TRBJ2-3, with 8 bases lining up with TRBD1. Germline CDR1 and CDR2: SGHTA and FQGNSA. V lost 5 bases and J lost 1; bases outside the gene matches: 17. The CDR3 is made up of 19 amino acids.

This clonotype was observed once. The rearrangement links TRBV18 to TRBJ2-5; no clear D. The CDR3 runs to 12 residues. The germline V gene encodes CDR1 KGHSH and CDR2 LQKENI. V lost 4 bases, J lost 3 bases, and 6 bases lay in between. CDR3 sequence: CASSLNKETQYF. For the CDR3, the DNA is TGTGCCAGCTCACTGAATAAAGAGACCCAGTACTTC.

In its sample, this clonotype was seen a few times. The chain combines TRBV21-1 with TRBJ1-5; the D call of TRBD1 is as the table states it, not checked on the DNA. TRBV21-1 is deemed a pseudogene. The CDR3 contains 14 residues. The CDR3 here is CASSKGQGNQPQHF. The CDR3 DNA follows: TGTGCCAGCAGCAAGGGACAGGGTAATCAGCCCCAGCATTTT.

The rearrangement links TRBV3-1 to TRBJ1-5; D remains unclear. This CDR3 has 14 amino acids. V was cut by 0 bases and J by 7 bases, with 10 bases left in between. Germline V gene data show CDR1 as LGHDT and CDR2 as YNNKEL (reference sequence). CDR3 protein: CASSQDTGRQPQHF. The CDR3, as DNA: TGTGCCAGCAGCCAAGATACGGGTCGGCAGCCCCAGCATTTT.

The rearrangement links TRBV4-1 to TRBJ2-5, with 14 bases that match TRBD2. The CDR3 is 18 amino acids. Unmatched junction bases numbered 8, after V lost 4 bases and J lost 1 base. The germline V gene has CDR1 MGHRA and CDR2 YSYEKL. The CDR3 nucleotides are TGCGCCAGCAGCCGCACCGGGACTAGCGGGGGAATCCAAGAGACCCAGTACTTC. It is translated as CASSRTGTSGGIQETQYF.

This sequence joins TRBV5-1 and TRBJ2-1, with 8 bases matching TRBD1. J lost 5 bases, V lost 0 bases, and 4 bases had no gene match. The CDR3 consists of 15 residues. Germline CDR1 is SGHRS and CDR2 is YFSETQ. The CDR3 nucleotides are TGCGCCAGCAGCTTGGACGGACAGGGAGACAATGAGCAGTTCTTC. Protein product: CASSLDGQGDNEQFF. The full variable domain, its missing parts supplied by reference TRBV5-1 and TRBJ2-1, is KAGVTQTPRYLIKTRGQQVTLSCSPISGHRSVSWYQQTPGQGLQFLFEYFSETQRNKGNFPGRFSGRQFSNSRSEMNVSTLELGDSALYLCASSLDGQGDNEQFFGPGTRLTVL.

This clonotype is a singleton in its sample. The rearrangement links TRBV5-1 to TRBJ1-1; D ambiguous. The CDR3 sequence is 13 residues long. Trimming pared 3 bases from V and 1 base from J, leaving 7 bases between. Per germline, CDR1 SGHRS and CDR2 YFSETQ. CDR3 in DNA: TGCGCCAGCAGCTCTGGCCCGAACACTGAAGCTTTCTTT. Translating gives CASSSGPNTEAFF.